The 5 T cell receptor beta chains listed next were all sequenced from one sample in a study of blood T cell repertoires in COVID-19. TCRdb's copy holds only in-frame clones and misses some; the assay was immunoSEQ multiplex PCR. Counted here are around 220,000 clones, roughly 80% occurring once; the ten biggest clones make up about 10%. The sequenced material came from peripheral blood. Receptor source: a woman of 80 years or more with acute or convalescent COVID-19.

The V call is TRBV19, the J call TRBJ1-4; 7 bases align to TRBD1. Germline assignment: CDR1 LNHDA and CDR2 SQIVND (reference sequence). The V and J ends lost 7 bases and 3 bases, in that order; junction bases with no gene match: 5. This CDR3 contains 14 residues. The CDR3 bases are TGTGCCAGTAAGGAGGACAGGCCTAATGAAAAACTGTTTTTT. It yields the protein CASKEDRPNEKLFF.

The chain combines TRBV19 with TRBJ2-1, with TRBD2 matching 11 bases. CDR1 and CDR2 (germline): LNHDA, SQIVND (reference sequence). V dropped 3 bases and J dropped 7; count of bases not matched to a gene: 8. The CDR3 is 16 residues long. CDR3 sequence (DNA): TGTGCCAGTAGTATTATTCCTAGCGGGAGGTATAATGAGCAGTTCTTC. Translation gives CASSIIPSGRYNEQFF.

The chain recombines TRBV6-2 or TRBV6-3 with TRBJ1-1; 9 positions agree with TRBD1. CDR1 MNHEY and CDR2 SVGEGT come from the germline V gene. This CDR3 has 15 amino acids. J lost 5 bases, V lost 1 base, and 5 bases had no gene match. CDR3: CASSYLQGAGTEAFF. CDR3 DNA: TGTGCCAGCAGTTACTTACAGGGGGCAGGAACTGAAGCTTTCTTT.

This chain uses TRBV5-1 with TRBJ2-1; 8 nucleotides match TRBD2. The CDR3 covers 16 residues. Germline CDR1 reads SGHRS; CDR2 reads YFSETQ. After removal of 0 bases from V and 6 bases from J, the junction contained 8 bases not matched to a gene. CDR3 loop: CASSLGPGLAGNEQFF. CDR3 DNA sequence: TGCGCCAGCAGCTTGGGGCCGGGGCTAGCGGGCAATGAGCAGTTCTTC.

V gene TRBV5-6 combines with J gene TRBJ2-5; D is possibly TRBD1 (6 bases). V lost 2 bases, J lost 0 bases, and 11 bases lay in between. The CDR3 extends over 15 amino acids. The V gene's germline CDR1 is SGHDT and CDR2 YYEEEE. The CDR3 protein is CASSLTGMYQETQYF. The CDR3 DNA sequence: TGTGCCAGCAGCTTAACAGGGATGTACCAAGAGACCCAGTACTTC.